The sequence of this T cell receptor beta chain was determined in a study of OX40 agonist ivuxolimab in advanced cancers. Background for the entire study: Ivuxolimab, which targeted the costimulatory receptor OX40 (CD134), was an agonistic, fully human IgG2 monoclonal antibody. Patients were allowed to have had prior anti-PD-1, anti-PD-L1 or anti-CTLA-4 therapy, and approximately 40% of the dose-escalation patients had previously received checkpoint inhibitors. Peripheral TCRbeta sequencing aimed to test whether ivuxolimab altered TCR sequence diversity and caused clonal T-cell expansion. The paper reports the monotherapy dose-escalation portion (N of about 51 patients) of the phase I ivuxolimab trial. Partial responses occurred in three dose-escalation patients, of whom one had hepatocellular carcinoma and two had cutaneous melanoma. A male proportion of around 80% and a mean age of approximately 58 years, ranging from 23 to 79, were recorded for the dose-escalation cohort. Among the roughly 54 dose-escalation patients, about 19 had hepatocellular carcinoma, 15 or so melanoma, 9 renal cell carcinoma and 9 head and neck cancer. Intravenous ivuxolimab was administered to patients every 2 weeks at six dose levels: 0.01, 0.1, 0.3, 1.5, 3 and 10 mg/kg. Results the study describes overall, beyond this receptor: At doses of 0.1 to 3.0 mg/kg, clonal expansion of both CD4+ and CD8+ blood T cells was observed from baseline to week 6. Which antigens the clonally expanded peripheral T cells were specific for was not determined. After ivuxolimab, more expanded clones were found on average in CD8+ T cells than in CD4+ T cells. Low levels of normalized T-cell clonal expansion were also seen in some patients who did not respond. In the 0.1-3.0 mg/kg groups, partial responders were among the patients with the lowest normalized peripheral clonal expansion, particularly in CD8+ T cells.

Genomic DNA was isolated from the sorted cells so that the TCRbeta CDR3 region could be sequenced. TCRbeta CDR3 regions were sequenced using the immunoSEQ Assay. The immuneACCESS repertoire file appears here via TCRdb, limited to in-frame rearrangements. These files lack a portion of the clones; in checked studies, under half of the deficit traces to unresolved V genes, and the cause of the others is not known. The sample table lists some 65,000 clones, 87% of them with a count of one. The biggest ten clones account for roughly 2% of the sample. This clone was detected only a few times. Its antigen remains unidentified. It has no much larger one-base neighbor in the sample; base qualities were not kept. V sheds 5 bases and J sheds 4 bases, leaving 12 bases between their ends. Its CDR3 holds 14 amino acids, cysteine through phenylalanine. Left in the record is the CDR3 DNA by itself, 42 bases read in frame from the first base. CDR1 and CDR2 were assigned from the germline V gene as SNHLY and FYNNEI.

Patients with autoimmune disease history or receiving systemic immunosuppression were excluded from the trial. In every dose cohort, peripheral blood was drawn for TCR sequencing at baseline, cycle 4 day 1, and cycle 7 day 1. Samples were obtained from an open-label, multicenter, first-in-human phase I dose-escalation trial of ivuxolimab. Adults with locally advanced or metastatic head and neck squamous cell, hepatocellular, melanoma or renal cell carcinoma were enrolled in the trial. CD4+ and CD8+ T cells were sorted separately from peripheral blood before TCR sequencing. Material: CD4+ or CD8+ T cells sorted from blood, obtained in a trial of the OX40 agonist ivuxolimab. The sequence derives from an adult with an advanced solid tumor such as melanoma, head and neck, liver or kidney cancer. The V and J genes are TRBV2 and TRBJ2-1; the D gene lacks a confident call. The CDR3 region has the sequence CASSSVTSYNEQFF. The sequence in DNA is TGTGCCAGCAGTTCTGTGACCTCTTACAATGAGCAGTTCTTC.